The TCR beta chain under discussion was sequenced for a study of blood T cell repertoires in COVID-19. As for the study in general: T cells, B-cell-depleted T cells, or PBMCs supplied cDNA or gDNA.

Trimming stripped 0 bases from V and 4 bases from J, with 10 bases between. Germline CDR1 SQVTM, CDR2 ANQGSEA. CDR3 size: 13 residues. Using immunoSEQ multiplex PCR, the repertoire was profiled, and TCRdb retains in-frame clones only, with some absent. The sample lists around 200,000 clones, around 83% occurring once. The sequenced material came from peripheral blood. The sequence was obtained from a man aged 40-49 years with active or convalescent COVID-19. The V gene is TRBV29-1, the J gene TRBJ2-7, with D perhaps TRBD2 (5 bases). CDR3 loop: CSVEEFGGYEQYF. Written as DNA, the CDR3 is TGCAGCGTTGAAGAATTCGGAGGTTACGAGCAGTACTTC.